This T cell receptor (beta chain) was identified during a study of T cell repertoires in cytomegalovirus infection. Study at large: An indication of both CMV infection and matching HLA type came from public TCR beta signatures. Study-wide results and caveats: CMV carriers with the relevant HLA were identified by cumulative public TCR beta family frequency. Dominant in the ex vivo response were TCR beta clonotypes restricted by HLA-C and specific for CMV.

Each CDR3 protein gets one entry after TCRdb re-called the reads with MiXCR. The profile shows over 150,000 distinct CDR3 sequences, roughly a sixth of them singletons. Deletions cut 6 bases from V and 7 bases from J, with 10 bases between. This CDR3 spans 12 amino acids. This clonotype was seen more than once but under ten times. Its antigen remains unidentified. Source material: CD8+ T cells from PBMCs. The clonotype was recovered from a human donor in good health (CMV status not recorded). Some clones in this sample may be carry-over from other donors' samples. The chain links TRBV12-3 or TRBV12-4 to TRBJ2-1; no definite D call. The CDR3 DNA reads TGTGCCAGCAGCCCCCTAAAAAATGAGCAGTTCTTC. Amino acids: CASSPLKNEQFF.